This is a list of T cell receptor beta chains from one sample in a study of T cells after yellow fever vaccination. MiXCR, run by TCRdb on the 5' RACE reads, gives a single entry per CDR3 protein. This sample yields 310,000 or so distinct CDR3 sequences, of which 6.8% are seen a single time; 18% belongs to the top ten. Source: PBMCs, taken roughly 45 days after the first yellow fever vaccination. These receptors were collected from a man aged 18 to 30 who received the YFV17D yellow fever vaccine. Each CDR3 is given with its conserved first and last residue. The order of the fields is V gene, J gene, clone size, D gene, CDR3 DNA, CDR3 protein. D genes are given only for firm matches. Only some rows state a clone size, as once, few, many or a class for expanded clones.

v_call: TRBV11-2
j_call: TRBJ2-2
clone_size: many
d_call: TRBD2
cdr3_nt: TGTGCCAGCAGCCGGACGGGGGGGAACACCGGGGAGCTGTTTTTT
cdr3_aa: CASSRTGGNTGELFF

v_call: TRBV12-3/TRBV12-4
j_call: TRBJ2-7
clone_size: few
d_call: TRBD1
cdr3_nt: TGTGCCAGCAGCGGACAGGGGCCTACCTACGAGCAGTACTTC
cdr3_aa: CASSGQGPTYEQYF

v_call: TRBV6-1
j_call: TRBJ1-1
clone_size: .
d_call: .
cdr3_nt: TGTGCCAGCAAACAAGGACACCTGAACACTGAAGCTTTCTTT
cdr3_aa: CASKQGHLNTEAFF

v_call: TRBV5-1
j_call: TRBJ2-4
clone_size: few
d_call: TRBD1
cdr3_nt: TGCGCCAGCAGCTCGACCCAGGGGGCCCCCAAAAACATTCAGTACTTC
cdr3_aa: CASSSTQGAPKNIQYF

v_call: TRBV29-1
j_call: TRBJ2-1
clone_size: few
d_call: TRBD1
cdr3_nt: TGCAGCGTTGCGGTGACAGGGGGCTACAATGAGCAGTTCTTC
cdr3_aa: CSVAVTGGYNEQFF

v_call: TRBV7-2
j_call: TRBJ2-3
clone_size: many
d_call: TRBD2
cdr3_nt: TGTGCCAGCAGCCAGAAGCGGGGGGGGACAGATACGCAGTATTTT
cdr3_aa: CASSQKRGGTDTQYF

v_call: TRBV5-1
j_call: TRBJ1-3
clone_size: few
d_call: TRBD1
cdr3_nt: TGCGCCAGCAGACCCGGGACAGCTGGAAACACCATATATTTT
cdr3_aa: CASRPGTAGNTIYF

v_call: TRBV7-9
j_call: TRBJ2-7
clone_size: .
d_call: TRBD2
cdr3_nt: TGTGCCAGCAGCTCGGTCGGGGGGGCTTACGAGCAGTACTTC
cdr3_aa: CASSSVGGAYEQYF

v_call: TRBV29-1
j_call: TRBJ2-1
clone_size: .
d_call: .
cdr3_nt: TGCAGCGTTGTCGGCGGTGAGCAGTTCTTC
cdr3_aa: CSVVGGEQFF

v_call: TRBV12-5
j_call: TRBJ2-2
clone_size: many
d_call: TRBD2
cdr3_nt: TGTGCTAGTGGTTTGGCCGGGACTAGCGGGGTTACCGGGGAGCTGTTTTTT
cdr3_aa: CASGLAGTSGVTGELFF

v_call: TRBV12-3/TRBV12-4
j_call: TRBJ2-1
clone_size: .
d_call: .
cdr3_nt: TGTGCCAGCGGGGCGCCTGGGGTCAATGAGCAGTTCTTC
cdr3_aa: CASGAPGVNEQFF

v_call: TRBV11-2
j_call: TRBJ1-2
clone_size: many
d_call: .
cdr3_nt: TGTGCCAGCAGCTCCCGCGGGCCCTCATTAAGCTATGGCTACACCTTC
cdr3_aa: CASSSRGPSLSYGYTF

v_call: TRBV15
j_call: TRBJ1-2
clone_size: few
d_call: .
cdr3_nt: TGTGCCACCAGCAGAGATTTAACAGGATGGAGTGGCTACACCTTC
cdr3_aa: CATSRDLTGWSGYTF